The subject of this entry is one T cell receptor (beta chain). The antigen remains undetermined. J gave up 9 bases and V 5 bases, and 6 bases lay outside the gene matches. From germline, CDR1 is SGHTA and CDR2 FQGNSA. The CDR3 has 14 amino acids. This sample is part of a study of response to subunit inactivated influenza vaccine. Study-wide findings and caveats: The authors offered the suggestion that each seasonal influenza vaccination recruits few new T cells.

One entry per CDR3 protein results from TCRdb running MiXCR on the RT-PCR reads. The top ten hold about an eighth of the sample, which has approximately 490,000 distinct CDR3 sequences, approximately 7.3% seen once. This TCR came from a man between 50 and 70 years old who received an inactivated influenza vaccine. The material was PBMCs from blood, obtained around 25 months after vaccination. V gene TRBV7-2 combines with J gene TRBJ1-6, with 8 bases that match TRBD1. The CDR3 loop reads CASSRDRKVSPLHF. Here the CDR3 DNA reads TGTGCCAGCAGCCGGGACAGGAAGGTTTCACCCCTCCACTTT.